This entry describes one T cell receptor (beta chain). Its target is unknown. These data come from a study of vaccination effects on CD4 cells after COVID-19. CD4+ T cells specific for antigen were expanded with viral peptide pools by the ViraFEST assay before sequencing. Culture proceeded for more than 8 days, and CD4+ T cells were then isolated. Two-dose BNT162b2 or mRNA-1273 vaccination was given to participants. Prior SARS-CoV-2 infection was absent in the vaccine recipients, as shown by negative nucleocapsid antibodies. V shed 1 base and J 5 bases; nucleotides not matched to a gene: 6. Germline lookup yields CDR1 KGHSH and CDR2 LQKENI. This CDR3 is built from 16 residues. Study-level points and caveats: There was only 1 of 255 vaccine-induced clones in healthy vaccinees that cross-reacted with common cold coronaviruses. Late post-vaccination, clones induced by infection and those induced by vaccine underwent marked clonal contraction. Small numbers of convalescent patients limited the study. It also lacked early post-infection timepoints.

Measured with immunoSEQ multiplex PCR; TCRdb has only the in-frame clones, and not every one. Here the sample spans roughly 55,000 clones, about 73% being singletons. The chain employs TRBV18 and TRBJ2-1; 9 nucleotides match TRBD1. Sample: CD4+ T cells from PBMCs cultured with HCoV-OC43 spike peptides, taken after COVID-19 vaccination. Subset indicated: HCoV-OC43 spike overlapping peptide pool stimulation. This clonotype originated in a human donor who received a COVID-19 vaccine. The CDR3 spells CASSPRDRDRHNEQFF. In DNA form, the CDR3 reads TGTGCCAGCTCACCACGGGACAGGGATCGCCACAATGAGCAGTTCTTC. The whole variable domain, filled in from reference TRBV18 and TRBJ2-1, reads NAGVMQNPRHLVRRRGQEARLRCSPMKGHSHVYWYRQLPEEGLKFMVYLQKENIIDESGMPKERFSAEFPKEGPSILRIQQVVRGDSAAYFCASSPRDRDRHNEQFFGPGTRLTVL.